A selection of T cell receptor beta chains follows, all from one sample in a study of blood T cell repertoires in COVID-19. Measured with immunoSEQ multiplex PCR; TCRdb has only the in-frame clones, and not every one. Counted here are around 180,000 clones, roughly 80% occurring once; the ten biggest clones make up around 6.8%. What was sequenced was peripheral blood. The receptors were sampled from a human donor in a cohort sampled during active COVID-19. Each CDR3 is given with its conserved first and last residue. The order of the fields is V gene, J gene, D gene, CDR3 length, clone size, CDR3 DNA, CDR3 protein. The D gene is left open where the match is weak. Rows give clone size only sometimes, using once, few, many, or a class for an expanded clone.

TRBV6-6	TRBJ1-4	.	14	.	TGTGCCAGCAGTTATACGGGGGGCGGTGAAAAACTGTTTTTT	CASSYTGGGEKLFF
TRBV29-1	TRBJ1-4	TRBD1	14	.	TGCAGCGTTGAAGAGGTCAGGGGGAATGAAAAACTGTTTTTT	CSVEEVRGNEKLFF
TRBV7-9	TRBJ2-7	TRBD2	12	.	TGTGCCAGTTTAGCGGGGTTTTACGAGCAGTACTTC	CASLAGFYEQYF
TRBV7-2	TRBJ1-3	.	17	.	TGTGCCAGCAGCTTAAGTCCCCACTTAACCTCTGGAAACACCATATATTTT	CASSLSPHLTSGNTIYF
TRBV5-5	TRBJ2-7	.	14	.	TGTGCCAGCAGCTTGTATCACAGCTTCTACGAGCAGTACTTC	CASSLYHSFYEQYF
TRBV7-9	TRBJ2-3	.	15	.	TGTGCCAGCAGCTTAACGGGCGGGAGCACAGATACGCAGTATTTT	CASSLTGGSTDTQYF
TRBV15	TRBJ2-7	.	13	.	TGTGCCACCAGCAGAGATGGGGGGTACGAGCAGTACTTC	CATSRDGGYEQYF
TRBV5-1	TRBJ1-6	.	17	.	TGCGCCAGCAGCTTGGCATCCGACCCAAGGGGTAATTCACCCCTCCACTTT	CASSLASDPRGNSPLHF
TRBV5-5	TRBJ2-7	.	16	.	TGTGCCAGCAGCCCCTCGGGCGACAGTCTGGTAGACGAGCAGTACTTC	CASSPSGDSLVDEQYF
TRBV5-1	TRBJ2-3	.	14	.	TGCGCCAGCAGCTTGGTTATTTCCACAGATACGCAGTATTTT	CASSLVISTDTQYF
TRBV9	TRBJ2-2	TRBD2	17	.	TGTGCCAGCAGCGTAGAGGGAGGGCCCATAAACACCGGGGAGCTGTTTTTT	CASSVEGGPINTGELFF
TRBV11-2	TRBJ2-5	.	15	.	TGTGCCAGCAGCTTAGGCGTAGGGACACTCGAGACCCAGTACTTC	CASSLGVGTLETQYF
TRBV7-3	TRBJ2-1	.	14	.	TGTGCCAGCAGCTTAACGGACAGAAACAATGAGCAGTTCTTC	CASSLTDRNNEQFF
TRBV13	TRBJ1-1	.	13	.	TGTGCCAGCAGCTTAGAACAGAACACTGAAGCTTTCTTT	CASSLEQNTEAFF
TRBV5-1	TRBJ1-2	.	16	.	TGCGCCAGCAGCTTGGAATCCCGGACACCTTCATATGGCTACACCTTC	CASSLESRTPSYGYTF
TRBV5-1	TRBJ2-1	TRBD1	16	.	TGCGCCAGCGCTTTTGGACAGGGGTCGATCTACAATGAGCAGTTCTTC	CASAFGQGSIYNEQFF
TRBV5-4	TRBJ2-1	.	15	.	TGTGCCAGTCATCTCCGGGGGGCCCCCTACAATGAGCAGTTCTTC	CASHLRGAPYNEQFF
TRBV5-1	TRBJ1-1	TRBD1	16	.	TGCGCCAGCAGCTTAGGGCCGTTGGAGGGGGCCCCTGAAGCTTTCTTT	CASSLGPLEGAPEAFF
TRBV5-1	TRBJ1-1	TRBD1	14	.	TGCGCCAGCAGCGTGACAGGGCTGAACACTGAAGCTTTCTTT	CASSVTGLNTEAFF
TRBV19	TRBJ2-7	TRBD1	15	.	TGTGCCAGTACCCCGGGACAGGGGACCCACTACGAGCAGTACTTC	CASTPGQGTHYEQYF
TRBV4-1	TRBJ1-2	.	17	.	TGCGCCAGCAGCCAAGACGTCACAGCCCAGCCTAAATATGGCTACACCTTC	CASSQDVTAQPKYGYTF
TRBV27	TRBJ2-7	TRBD1	14	.	TGTGCCAGCAGTTTGCGACAGGGTATAGCGGAGCAGTACTTC	CASSLRQGIAEQYF
TRBV2	TRBJ1-4	.	15	once	TGTGCCAGCCAAACTGAGACGGAGGTTAATGAAAAACTGTTTTTT	CASQTETEVNEKLFF
TRBV3-1/TRBV3-2	TRBJ1-1	.	14	few	TGTGCCAGCAGCCACATAGGAGCGGACACTGAAGCTTTCTTT	CASSHIGADTEAFF
TRBV19	TRBJ1-4	TRBD1	14	.	TGTGCCAGTAGCCCCGGACAGGGAGGGGAAAAACTGTTTTTT	CASSPGQGGEKLFF
TRBV4-1	TRBJ1-1	TRBD1	15	.	TGCGCCAGCAGCCTTCAGGGGGCGCCGGACACTGAAGCTTTCTTT	CASSLQGAPDTEAFF
TRBV19	TRBJ2-1	TRBD2	15	.	TGTGCCAGTACCCGTCTAGCGGGGGCTTACAATGAGCAGTTCTTC	CASTRLAGAYNEQFF
TRBV10-3	TRBJ2-3	.	12	few	TGTGCCATCAGTGAGATTTCGGATACGCAGTATTTT	CAISEISDTQYF
TRBV6-6	TRBJ1-5	.	14	.	TGTGCCACCAGGACTCTGACTAGCAATCAGCCCCAGCATTTT	CATRTLTSNQPQHF
TRBV5-1	TRBJ1-2	.	15	.	TGCGCCAGCAGCTTGGCCGAGACAGGCCTCTATGGCTACACCTTC	CASSLAETGLYGYTF
TRBV5-1	TRBJ1-3	TRBD1	14	.	TGCGCCAGCAGCCCGGGACAGGAGAAAAACACCATATATTTT	CASSPGQEKNTIYF
TRBV7-9	TRBJ1-2	.	15	.	TGTGCCAGCAGCACTCGACAGAGGACTAACTATGGCTACACCTTC	CASSTRQRTNYGYTF
TRBV10-1	TRBJ2-7	.	10	few	TGCGCCAGAAAGGAGGACGAGCAGTACTTC	CARKEDEQYF
TRBV7-3	TRBJ1-1	.	13	.	TGTGCCAGCAGCCTCTCACCACGGGCTGAAGCTTTCTTT	CASSLSPRAEAFF
TRBV9	TRBJ1-2	TRBD1	15	.	TGTGCCAGCAGCGTAGGGACAGGGCTTCACTATGGCTACACCTTC	CASSVGTGLHYGYTF
TRBV5-1	TRBJ2-3	.	14	.	TGCGCCAGCAGCTTGCGGGGGGCGGCAGATACGCAGTATTTT	CASSLRGAADTQYF
TRBV25-1	TRBJ2-2	.	13	.	TGTGCCAGCAAACACCGCTCCGCCGGGGAGCTGTTTTTT	CASKHRSAGELFF
TRBV2	TRBJ2-1	.	15	.	TGTGCCAGCAGTGAAGAAGTTGCAGGGGATTTGTCCCAGTTCTTC	CASSEEVAGDLSQFF
TRBV4-1	TRBJ2-7	TRBD1	16	.	TGCGCCAGCAGCCCCTCCGGGACAGGGCCCACCTACGAGCAGTACTTC	CASSPSGTGPTYEQYF
TRBV5-4	TRBJ2-7	.	12	.	TGTGCCAGCAGCAGCAATCTCGGCGAGCAGTACTTC	CASSSNLGEQYF
TRBV13	TRBJ2-5	TRBD1	13	.	TGTGCCAGCAGCTTCGGACAGGGTGAGACCCAGTACTTC	CASSFGQGETQYF
TRBV3-1/TRBV3-2	TRBJ1-4	.	15	.	TGTGCCAGCAGCCAAGCCCCCGCAACTAATGAAAAACTGTTTTTT	CASSQAPATNEKLFF
TRBV5-1	TRBJ1-1	.	13	few	TGCGCCAGCAGCTTAACCGGGGGCACTGAAGCTTTCTTT	CASSLTGGTEAFF